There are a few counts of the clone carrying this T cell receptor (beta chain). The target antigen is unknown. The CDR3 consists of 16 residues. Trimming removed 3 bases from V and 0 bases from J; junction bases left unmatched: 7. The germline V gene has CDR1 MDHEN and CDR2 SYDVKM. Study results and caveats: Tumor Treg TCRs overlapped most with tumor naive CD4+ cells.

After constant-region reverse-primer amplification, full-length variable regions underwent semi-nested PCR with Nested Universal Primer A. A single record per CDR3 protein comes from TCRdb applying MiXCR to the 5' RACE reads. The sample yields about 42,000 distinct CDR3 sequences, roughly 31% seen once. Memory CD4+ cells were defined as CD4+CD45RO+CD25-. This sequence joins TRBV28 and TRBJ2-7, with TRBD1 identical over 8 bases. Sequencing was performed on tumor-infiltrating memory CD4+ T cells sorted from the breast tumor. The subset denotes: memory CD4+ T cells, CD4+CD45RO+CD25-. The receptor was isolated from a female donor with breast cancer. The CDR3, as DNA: TGTGCCAGCAGTTTTGCGGGACAGGTGAGCTCCTACGAGCAGTACTTC. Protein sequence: CASSFAGQVSSYEQYF.